One sample yielded the 14 T cell receptor beta chains listed below, sequenced in a study of graft-versus-host responses after intestinal transplantation. Their target antigens are unknown. The repertoire was sequenced with immunoSEQ multiplex PCR; TCRdb's copy has only in-frame clones and lacks some. The sample lists about 81,000 clones; under 95% were seen once. The input for sequencing was unstimulated CD4+ T cells sorted from spleen or lymph node cells, taken before transplant. The receptors come from a human donor who was the organ donor for an intestinal transplant.

The chain has TRBV5-1 and TRBJ2-1, with D possibly matching TRBD2 (5 bases). V was cut by 1 base and J by 3 bases, with 11 bases left in between. This CDR3 is 15 amino acids long. Germline CDR1 and CDR2: SGHRS and YFSETQ. The CDR3 sequence is CASSLLEVSYNEQFF. The CDR3 nucleotides read TGCGCCAGCAGCTTGCTGGAGGTTAGCTACAATGAGCAGTTCTTC.

This chain links TRBV19 with TRBJ2-1; the match to TRBD2 covers 12 bases. Per germline, CDR1 LNHDA and CDR2 SQIVND (reference sequence). Losses at the gene ends were 3 bases for V and 2 bases for J; bases not matched to a gene: 2. The CDR3 consists of 16 residues. CDR3 nucleotides: TGTGCCAGTAGTATCCTAGCGGGAGGGCCCTACAATGAGCAGTTCTTC. Protein sequence: CASSILAGGPYNEQFF.

This sequence joins TRBV29-1 and TRBJ1-1; perhaps TRBD1 as D (5 bases). The germline V and J ends were trimmed by 3 bases and 0 bases, with 5 bases remaining between them. The CDR3 covers 12 residues. Germline V gene lookup returns CDR1 SQVTM and CDR2 ANQGSEA. The CDR3 here is CSVEGLNTEAFF. CDR3 in DNA: TGCAGCGTTGAGGGGCTGAACACTGAAGCTTTCTTT.

The genes are TRBV7-2 and TRBJ2-7; TRBD2 agrees at 11 bases. The CDR3 extends over 14 amino acids. Per germline, CDR1 SGHTA and CDR2 FQGNSA. Trimming at V came to 5 bases and at J to 7 bases, leaving 7 bases not matched to a gene. CDR3 nucleotides: TGTGCCAGCAGCCCCCGACTAGCGGGGCTGGAGCAGTACTTC. Translation gives CASSPRLAGLEQYF.

This chain connects TRBV19 to TRBJ2-7; TRBD2 aligns across 8 bases. The CDR3 extends over 14 amino acids. V gave up 2 bases and J gave up 9 bases; unmatched junction bases: 9. Germline lookup yields CDR1 LNHDA and CDR2 SQIVND (reference sequence). The CDR3: CASSIPGGEIGQYF. In DNA form, the CDR3 reads TGTGCCAGTAGTATACCCGGGGGGGAGATCGGGCAGTACTTC.

The chain uses TRBV5-5 and TRBJ2-5, with D perhaps matching TRBD1 (5 bases). Germline CDR1 SGHKS, CDR2 YYEKEE (reference sequence). Trimming shortened V by 4 bases and J by 5 bases, and 15 bases separated the two germline ends. The CDR3 runs to 14 residues. CDR3 sequence: CASSAIKGPETQYF. CDR3 sequence (DNA): TGTGCCAGCAGCGCGATCAAGGGGCCGGAGACCCAGTACTTC.

This rearrangement joins TRBV5-1 to TRBJ1-3; no reliable D call. The ends were cut back, 0 bases at V and 0 bases at J, with 4 bases in the middle. CDR1 and CDR2 (germline): SGHRS, YFSETQ. This CDR3 comprises 14 residues. CDR3 nucleotides: TGCGCCAGCAGCTTGGACAGCTCTGGAAACACCATATATTTT. The encoded protein is CASSLDSSGNTIYF.

The chain uses TRBV30 and TRBJ2-7; D gene ambiguous. Germline lookup yields CDR1 GTSNPN and CDR2 SVGIG (reference sequence). Trimming shortened V by 0 bases and J by 4 bases, and 13 bases separated the two germline ends. This CDR3 has 14 amino acids. Here the CDR3 reads CAWSVPGRSYEQYF. The CDR3 DNA is TGTGCCTGGAGTGTACCGGGTCGCAGTTACGAGCAGTACTTC.

DNA for the CDR3: TGTGCCAGCAGCCGCCCCGGGACAGGGGAAGATACGCAGTATTTT. It specifies CASSRPGTGEDTQYF. The genes are TRBV28 and TRBJ2-3; TRBD1 aligns across 10 bases. The CDR3 runs to 15 residues. The V segment lost 6 bases and the J segment 5 bases; nucleotides outside the gene matches: 8. Germline CDR1 is MDHEN and CDR2 is SYDVKM.

J is TRBJ2-7 and V is TRBV6-6; TRBD2 might be the D (6 bases). The CDR3 spans 14 residues. V was cut by 4 bases and J by 1 base, with 11 bases left in between. The germline CDR1 and CDR2 sequences are MNHNY and SVGAGI (reference sequence). The CDR3 loop is CASSSSGLSYEQYF. The CDR3 DNA sequence: TGTGCCAGCAGTTCCAGCGGGCTATCCTACGAGCAGTACTTC.

This chain uses TRBV5-1 with TRBJ1-6; TRBD1 is a possible D gene (5 bases). V was cut by 3 bases and J by 6 bases, with 16 bases left in between. The CDR3 has 16 residues. Germline V lookup: CDR1 SGHRS, CDR2 YFSETQ. The CDR3 is CASSWGYRTLNSPLHF. The CDR3 DNA reads TGCGCCAGCAGCTGGGGCTACAGGACACTTAATTCACCCCTCCACTTT.

V and J are TRBV30 and TRBJ1-4, with D unresolved. Germline assignment: CDR1 GTSNPN and CDR2 SVGIG (reference sequence). V was trimmed by 7 bases and J by 8 bases, leaving 17 bases between them. CDR3 length: 13 residues. In nucleotides, the CDR3 is TGTGCCTACGACCGGGTCCCTGGGGAAAAACTGTTTTTT. It is translated as CAYDRVPGEKLFF.

This clone showed up just once. This chain joins TRBV9 and TRBJ2-7; TRBD2 matches 9 bases. The length of the CDR3 is 14 residues. CDR1 and CDR2 from the germline V gene are SGDLS and YYNGEE. The V and J ends lost 0 bases and 6 bases, in that order; junction bases with no gene match: 4. CDR3 in DNA: TGTGCCAGCAGCGTAGTAGCGGGAGTCGGCGAGCAGTACTTC. Translation gives CASSVVAGVGEQYF. Combining the CDR3 with reference TRBV9 and TRBJ2-7 gives the whole variable domain DSGVTQTPKHLITATGQRVTLRCSPRSGDLSVYWYQQSLDQGLQFLIQYYNGEERAKGNILERFSAQQFPDLHSELNLSSLELGDSALYFCASSVVAGVGEQYFGPGTRLTVT.

Only one count was recorded for this clone. J is TRBJ1-2 and V is TRBV5-4, with no clear D. The V end lost 1 base, the J end lost 5 bases, and 24 bases lay between the germline ends. The germline V gene has CDR1 SGHNT and CDR2 YYREEE (reference sequence). The CDR3 runs to 18 residues. The CDR3 DNA reads as TGTGCCAGCAGCTTGAAATTCTCCAGGCTCGAGCCCTTTTATGGCTACACCTTC. Its protein is CASSLKFSRLEPFYGYTF.